This TCR beta chain was observed in a study of blood T cell repertoires in COVID-19. Study background: Spain, Italy and the United States supplied samples that represented acute and convalescent COVID-19.

Individuals drawn from 24 US areas were about 18 to 90 years old. CDR1 and CDR2 from the germline V gene are SGHRS and YFSETQ. The V segment lost 4 bases and the J segment 5 bases; nucleotides outside the gene matches: 7. There are 14 residues in the CDR3. In the study's own analysis: For nucleated cells, counts were estimated from reference gene primer amplification. The protocol was immunoSEQ multiplex PCR, while the TCRdb copy is restricted to in-frame clones and leaves out a portion. V, J and clone size reflect that table, while D and trimming were determined from the DNA. The profile shows around 200,000 clones, 75% to 90% of them singletons.

J is TRBJ2-5 and V is TRBV5-1, with 8 bases that match TRBD1. Sequenced sample: PBMCs or T cells enriched from blood (not recorded which). The TCR sequence derives from a woman aged 18-30 years who had recovered from COVID-19. The CDR3 coding sequence is TGCGCCAGCAGCGTAGGACAGGGCAGCGAGACCCAGTACTTC. It specifies CASSVGQGSETQYF.